This TCR beta chain originates from a study of T cells in localized non-small cell lung cancer. This CDR3 contains 16 residues. Germline V gives CDR1 LNHDA, CDR2 SQIVND (reference sequence). V was clipped by 5 bases and J by 4 bases; unmatched bases: 6. TCRdb's copy holds only in-frame clones and misses some; the assay was immunoSEQ multiplex PCR. The data contain 130,000 or so clones, around 92% of them singletons. This clonotype originated in a female donor aged 60 or older with stage I lung adenocarcinoma. The chain links TRBV19 to TRBJ2-3; 13 nucleotides align to TRBD2. The source was peripheral blood, collected before any cancer treatment. In DNA, the CDR3 is TGTGCCAGTAGTGCACGGACTAGCGGGAGCCCAGATACGCAGTATTTT. It specifies CASSARTSGSPDTQYF.